The next 2 T cell receptor beta chains were all read from a single sample in a study of cytomegalovirus exposure and HLA in healthy donors. The PCR made use of 60 Vbeta and 13 Jbeta primers. The table came from immunoSEQ multiplex PCR; TCRdb's copy has only in-frame clones and leaves some out. The sample shows more than 50,000 clones, about 72% of them seen only once. Sequences were obtained from PBMCs. The receptors stem from a man aged 45-65 years in good health and CMV-seropositive.

The rearrangement links TRBV6-5 to TRBJ1-2, with a possible D match to TRBD1 (6 bases). Trimming shortened V by 8 bases and J by 7 bases, and 8 bases separated the two germline ends. Germline V gives CDR1 MNHEY, CDR2 SVGAGI. There are 10 residues in the CDR3. For the CDR3, the DNA is TGTGCCAGCTGGGGGCCTGGCTACACCTTC. Translation gives CASWGPGYTF.

This chain links TRBV7-9 with TRBJ2-7; the match to TRBD2 covers 8 bases. With V trimmed by 5 bases and J by 3 bases, 3 bases remained unmatched. Germline V gene lookup returns CDR1 SEHNR and CDR2 FQNEAQ (reference sequence). This CDR3 has 13 amino acids. CDR3 protein: CASSPGTSYEQYF. CDR3 bases: TGTGCCAGCAGCCCCGGGACTAGCTACGAGCAGTACTTC.